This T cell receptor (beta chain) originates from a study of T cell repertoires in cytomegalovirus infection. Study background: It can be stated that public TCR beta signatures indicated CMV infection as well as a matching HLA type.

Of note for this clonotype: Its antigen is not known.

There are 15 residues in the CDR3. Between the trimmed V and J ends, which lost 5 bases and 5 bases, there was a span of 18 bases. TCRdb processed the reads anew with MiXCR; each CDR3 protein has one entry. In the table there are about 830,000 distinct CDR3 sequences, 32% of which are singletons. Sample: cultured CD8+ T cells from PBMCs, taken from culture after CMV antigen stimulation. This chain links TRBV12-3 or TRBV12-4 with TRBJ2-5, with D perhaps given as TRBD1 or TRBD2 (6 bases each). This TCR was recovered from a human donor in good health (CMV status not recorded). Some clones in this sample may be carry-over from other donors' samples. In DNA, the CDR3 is TGTGCCAGCAGTGGGAACTCGGGGGCCCGGGAGACCCAGTACTTC. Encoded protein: CASSGNSGARETQYF.